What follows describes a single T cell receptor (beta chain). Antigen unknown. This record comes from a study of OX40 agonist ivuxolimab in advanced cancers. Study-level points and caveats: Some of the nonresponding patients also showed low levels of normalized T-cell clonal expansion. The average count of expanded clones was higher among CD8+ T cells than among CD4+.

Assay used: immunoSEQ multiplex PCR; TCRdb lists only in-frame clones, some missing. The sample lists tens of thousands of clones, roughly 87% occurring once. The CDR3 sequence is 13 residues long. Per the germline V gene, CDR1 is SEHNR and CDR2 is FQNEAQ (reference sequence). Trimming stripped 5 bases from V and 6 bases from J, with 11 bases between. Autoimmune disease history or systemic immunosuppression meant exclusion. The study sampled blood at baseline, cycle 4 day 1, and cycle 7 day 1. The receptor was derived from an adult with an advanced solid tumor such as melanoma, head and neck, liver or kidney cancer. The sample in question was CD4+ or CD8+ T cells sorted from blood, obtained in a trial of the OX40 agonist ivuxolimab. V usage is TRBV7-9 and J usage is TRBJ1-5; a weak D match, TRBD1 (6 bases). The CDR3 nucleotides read TGTGCCAGCAGCGGAGGGGGAGGTCAGCCCCAGCATTTT. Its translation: CASSGGGGQPQHF.